These 13 T cell receptor beta chains were sequenced from one sample in a study of cytomegalovirus exposure and HLA in healthy donors. This PCR relied on a set of 60 Vbeta primers and 13 Jbeta primers. Libraries were prepared by immunoSEQ multiplex PCR; TCRdb keeps only in-frame clonotypes and omits some of them. This repertoire includes some 110,000 clones. The sequencing input was PBMCs. The receptor source for this set is a man younger than 40 in good health and CMV-seronegative.

The chain links TRBV6-1 to TRBJ2-7; D might be TRBD1 (6 bases). From germline, CDR1 is MNHNS and CDR2 SASEGT. CDR3 length: 15 residues. V was clipped by 6 bases and J by 2 bases, with 17 bases between them. Here the CDR3 reads CASRDTDRIAYEQYF. For the CDR3, the DNA is TGTGCCAGCAGGGATACTGACAGGATCGCCTACGAGCAGTACTTC.

The rearrangement joins TRBV4-1 to TRBJ2-3; no definite D call. CDR1 is MGHRA and CDR2 is YSYEKL in the germline V gene. V was pared by 0 bases and J by 6 bases, with 7 bases between. This CDR3 has 13 residues. CDR3 in DNA: TGCGCCAGCAGCCAAGAGAGAACGGATACGCAGTATTTT. The encoded protein is CASSQERTDTQYF.

The CDR3 spells CASSPNTGAEGANVLTF. The CDR3 nucleotides are TGTGCCAGCTCACCGAATACAGGGGCTGAAGGGGCCAACGTCCTGACTTTC. The genes are TRBV18 and TRBJ2-6, with 7 bases matching TRBD1. This CDR3 has 17 residues. Germline V CDR1 and CDR2: KGHSH, LQKENI. V trimming: 3 bases; J trimming: 4 bases; junction bases outside the gene matches: 9.

The V call is TRBV5-1, the J call TRBJ1-2; 7 bases are shared with TRBD1. The CDR3 totals 15 residues. From germline, CDR1 is SGHRS and CDR2 YFSETQ. Trimming at V came to 4 bases and at J to 6 bases, leaving 12 bases not matched to a gene. The CDR3 DNA sequence: TGCGCCAGCAGCCTCGGAAACAGGGGAGGCCATGGCTACACCTTC. Its protein is CASSLGNRGGHGYTF.

The rearrangement uses TRBV4-2 and TRBJ2-3, with D possibly matching TRBD2 (6 bases). The V end lost 1 base, the J end lost 10 bases, and 18 bases lay between the germline ends. This CDR3 spans 15 amino acids. The germline V gene encodes CDR1 LGHNA and CDR2 YNFKEQ. The CDR3 DNA sequence: TGTGCCAGCAGCCAAGGTCGCGGGAACACCCCTCCGCAGTATTTT. This encodes CASSQGRGNTPPQYF.

The rearrangement links TRBV5-1 to TRBJ1-3; D not resolved. The length of the CDR3 is 14 residues. Trimming took 2 bases from V and 0 from J, leaving 6 bases between them. CDR1 is SGHRS, CDR2 YFSETQ, per germline. The chain's CDR3 is CASSFDNSGNTIYF. CDR3 coding DNA: TGCGCCAGCAGCTTTGACAACTCTGGAAACACCATATATTTT.

This rearrangement joins TRBV28 to TRBJ1-6; 10 nucleotides agree with TRBD1. This CDR3 spans 15 amino acids. Germline V CDR1 and CDR2: MDHEN, SYDVKM. The junction had 2 bases not matched to a gene; V was cut back by 2 bases and J by 7 bases. The CDR3 bases are TGTGCCAGCAGTTTAGGGACAGGGGTGAATTCACCCCTCCACTTT. This codes for CASSLGTGVNSPLHF.

V is TRBV10-3 and J is TRBJ2-7, with D possibly matching TRBD2 (5 bases). V lost 0 bases and J lost 2, with 11 bases in between. The CDR3 totals 15 residues. Germline loops: CDR1 ENHRY, CDR2 SYGVKD. The CDR3 loop reads CAISESAAETYEQYF. In DNA form, the CDR3 reads TGTGCCATCAGTGAGTCGGCAGCGGAAACCTACGAGCAGTACTTC.

This chain connects TRBV6-1 to TRBJ2-1; D not certain. From germline, CDR1 is MNHNS and CDR2 SASEGT. V was trimmed by 0 bases and J by 1 base, leaving 7 bases between them. This CDR3 contains 15 residues. CDR3 sequence reads: CASSEARRSYNEQFF. The CDR3 DNA reads TGTGCCAGCAGTGAAGCTAGGAGATCCTACAATGAGCAGTTCTTC.

The chain employs TRBV10-3 and TRBJ2-5; 11 bases fit TRBD2. V trimming: 10 bases; J trimming: 3 bases; junction bases outside the gene matches: 4. The CDR3 consists of 13 residues. Germline lookup yields CDR1 ENHRY and CDR2 SYGVKD. The CDR3 loop reads CASALAGEETQYF. The CDR3 nucleotides read TGTGCCAGTGCACTAGCGGGAGAAGAGACCCAGTACTTC.

This chain connects TRBV7-3 to TRBJ2-1; D gene uncertain. Germline CDR1 SGHTA, CDR2 FQGTGA. The CDR3 loop spans 14 amino acids. V lost 4 bases to trimming and J lost 1 base, with 8 bases between them. The CDR3 DNA reads as TGTGCCAGCAGCTATGCCGGTTCCTACAATGAGCAGTTCTTC. Protein product: CASSYAGSYNEQFF. The whole variable domain, remainder taken from reference TRBV7-3 and TRBJ2-1, is GAGVSQTPSNKVTEKGKYVELRCDPISGHTALYWYRQSLGQGPEFLIYFQGTGAADDSGLPNDRFFAVRPEGSVSTLKIQRTERGDSAVYLCASSYAGSYNEQFFGPGTRLTVL.

This chain connects TRBV19 to TRBJ1-5, with D possibly being TRBD1 (5 bases). The CDR3 is 16 residues long. Between the trimmed V and J ends, which lost 7 bases and 1 base, there was a span of 17 bases. Germline loops: CDR1 LNHDA, CDR2 SQIVND (reference sequence). The CDR3 reads CASTTTGGESNQPQHF. CDR3 nucleotide sequence: TGTGCCAGTACCACAACGGGAGGGGAGAGCAATCAGCCCCAGCATTTT.

V is TRBV7-9 and J is TRBJ2-5; a weak D match, TRBD2 (5 bases). Trimming took off 5 bases at V and 5 bases at J, with 12 bases between the two ends. CDR1 SEHNR and CDR2 FQNEAQ come from the germline V gene (reference sequence). This CDR3 has 13 residues. The chain's CDR3 is CASSAGIGETQYF. The CDR3 DNA sequence: TGTGCCAGCAGCGCCGGGATCGGGGAGACCCAGTACTTC.